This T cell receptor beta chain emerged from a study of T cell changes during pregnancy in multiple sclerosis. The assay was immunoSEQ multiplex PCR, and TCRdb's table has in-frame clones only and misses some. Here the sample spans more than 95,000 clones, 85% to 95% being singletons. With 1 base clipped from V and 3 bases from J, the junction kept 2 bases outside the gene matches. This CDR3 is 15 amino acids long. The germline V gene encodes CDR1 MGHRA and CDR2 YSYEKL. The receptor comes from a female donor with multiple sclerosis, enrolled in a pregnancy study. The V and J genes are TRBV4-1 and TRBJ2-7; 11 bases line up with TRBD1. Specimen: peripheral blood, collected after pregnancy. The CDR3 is CASSQAGTGGYEQYF. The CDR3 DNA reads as TGCGCCAGCAGCCAAGCCGGGACAGGGGGCTACGAGCAGTACTTC.